The text below deals with one TCR beta chain. What it binds is not known. The data are from a study of cytomegalovirus exposure and HLA in healthy donors. General study findings and limits: A reported reduction in N-insertions relative to the approximately 670-donor mean was seen in an Asian-associated ancestry cluster in a later analysis. Some TCR beta chains (164 of them) were listed as cytomegalovirus-associated. Reported results showed that the classifier diagnosed cytomegalovirus status with high specificity and sensitivity. Most subjects' HLA-A and HLA-B alleles were reportedly predicted from TCR beta sequences.

Both 60 Vbeta primers and 13 Jbeta primers went into the PCR. The repertoire was sequenced with immunoSEQ multiplex PCR; TCRdb's copy has only in-frame clones and lacks some. The sample lists roughly 120,000 clones; 70% to 80% were seen once. CDR1 is GTSNPN, CDR2 SVGIG, per germline (reference sequence). The CDR3 has 12 residues. The V end lost 1 base, the J end lost 3 bases, and 6 bases lay between the germline ends. The sequence came from a man aged 50 to 60 in good health and CMV-seropositive. Sequencing was done on a sample of PBMCs. V gene TRBV30 combines with J gene TRBJ1-2, with D unresolved. CDR3 protein: CAWSGGHYGYTF. DNA for the CDR3: TGTGCCTGGAGTGGAGGGCACTATGGCTACACCTTC.